This T cell receptor beta chain was recorded in a study of blood T cell repertoires in COVID-19. For the study at large: Samples representing acute and convalescent COVID-19 were sourced from the United States, Italy and Spain.

The CDR3 loop spans 13 amino acids. Between the trimmed V and J ends, which lost 3 bases and 8 bases, there was a span of 8 bases. In the original analysis: Reference gene primer amplification gave nucleated cell count estimates. Here immunoSEQ multiplex PCR was the method, and the copy in TCRdb shows in-frame clones only, minus some. That table furnishes V, J and clone size, whereas the DNA furnished D and trimming. There are 150,000 or so clones in the sample; 75% to 85% occur only once, and roughly 5.1% lies in the top ten. The V gene is TRBV12-3 or TRBV12-4, the J gene TRBJ2-6; the D gene is possibly TRBD2 (5 bases). Sequences were obtained from peripheral blood. The clonotype originates from a woman aged 70 to 79 with COVID-19, enrolled during active disease. In DNA form, the CDR3 reads TGTGCCAGCAGTTTCTCGGGGACCAACGTCCTGACTTTC. Translating gives CASSFSGTNVLTF.